The 9 T cell receptor beta chains below come from one sample, sequenced in a study of cytomegalovirus exposure and HLA in healthy donors (dated 2017 in TCRdb). Libraries came from the immunoSEQ multiplex PCR assay. For the multiplex PCR, a mixture combining 60 forward primers for TCR Vbeta segments and 13 reverse primers for TCR Jbeta segments was used. TCRdb holds this immuneACCESS table with in-frame rearrangements only. Some clones are missing; in checked studies, unresolved V genes explain under half, and the rest has no known cause. The table for this sample records more than 110,000 clones. About 2.5% of the sample is held by the ten biggest clonotypes. The sequenced material came from PBMCs. These receptors were taken from a middle-aged man in good health and CMV-seronegative.

The chain links TRBV7-3 to TRBJ2-1; 14 positions match TRBD2. With V trimmed by 0 bases and J by 5 bases, 9 bases remained unmatched. CDR3 length equals 19 residues. Germline lookup yields CDR1 SGHTA and CDR2 FQGTGA. This CDR3 reads CASSLTLGTSGGTNNEQFF. The DNA of the CDR3 is TGTGCCAGCAGCTTAACGTTGGGGACTAGCGGGGGTACCAACAATGAGCAGTTCTTC.

V is TRBV19 and J is TRBJ1-1, with 7 bases identical to TRBD1. V gave up 1 base and J gave up 6 bases; unmatched junction bases: 8. The CDR3 has 15 amino acids. Germline-derived CDR1 and CDR2 are LNHDA and SQIVND (reference sequence). CDR3 bases: TGTGCCAGTAGTATAGGTAGGACAGGAACTGCTGAAGCTTTCTTT. This gives the protein CASSIGRTGTAEAFF.

This chain connects TRBV29-1 to TRBJ1-1, with D tentatively TRBD1 (6 bases). The CDR3 contains 12 residues. The germline V and J ends were trimmed by 7 bases and 1 base, with 10 bases remaining between them. CDR1 is SQVTM, CDR2 ANQGSEA, per germline. The CDR3 DNA reads as TGCAGCGGCCTGACAGGGAACACTGAAGCTTTCTTT. Residues: CSGLTGNTEAFF.

The V and J genes are TRBV5-1 and TRBJ2-1, with D perhaps TRBD1 (8 bases). Germline V gene sequence: CDR1 SGHRS, CDR2 YFSETQ. This CDR3 is 14 amino acids long. Trimming cost V 4 bases and J 12 bases, with 20 bases left between them. CDR3 protein: CASSLILTGEGQFF. In DNA, the CDR3 is TGCGCCAGCAGCCTAATTCTGACAGGGGAGGGGCAGTTCTTC.

V usage is TRBV27 and J usage is TRBJ1-6; 10 nucleotides align to TRBD1. The CDR3 has 15 amino acids. V lost 5 bases to trimming and J lost 7 bases; unmatched junction nucleotides: 5. Germline-derived CDR1 and CDR2 are MNHEY and SMNVEV (reference sequence). The CDR3 bases are TGTGCCAGCAGTCACACGACAGGGGGCAATTCACCCCTCCACTTT. The encoded protein is CASSHTTGGNSPLHF.

The chain carries TRBV7-6 and TRBJ1-5, with D possibly TRBD1 on 5 matching bases. The CDR3 is 14 amino acids. Germline V gene lookup returns CDR1 SGHVS and CDR2 FNYEAQ. The germline V and J ends were trimmed by 5 bases and 4 bases, with 12 bases remaining between them. The CDR3 nucleotides read TGTGCCAGCAGCCCAGCGGGGGTAAATCAGCCCCAGCATTTT. Protein product: CASSPAGVNQPQHF.

The J gene is TRBJ2-6, the V gene TRBV23-1, with a weak D call TRBD1 (5 bases). TRBV23-1 is recorded as an ORF, its role being uncertain. CDR3 length: 19 amino acids. The V end was cut by 3 bases, the J end by 1 base, with 19 bases between. CDR3 DNA sequence: TGCGCCAGCAGTCATGGGGATACAGGTAACCGGTCTGGGGCCAACGTCCTGACTTTC. This sequence encodes CASSHGDTGNRSGANVLTF.

The CDR3 nucleotides read TGCAGCGTTGGACAGGGCGGATCAGGGTTCACTGAAGCTTTCTTT. This codes for CSVGQGGSGFTEAFF. The V gene is TRBV29-1, the J gene TRBJ1-1, with TRBD1 matching over 7 bases. Unmatched junction bases numbered 12, after V lost 4 bases and J lost 4 bases. Germline lookup yields CDR1 SQVTM and CDR2 ANQGSEA. The CDR3 totals 15 residues.

This rearrangement joins TRBV28 to TRBJ1-3, with D maybe TRBD1 (5 bases). V gave up 5 bases and J gave up 0 bases, with 8 bases separating them. Germline CDR1 reads MDHEN; CDR2 reads SYDVKM. The CDR3 totals 14 residues. CDR3 DNA sequence: TGTGCCAGCAGTCATCAGGGCTCTGGAAACACCATATATTTT. Its translation: CASSHQGSGNTIYF.